These 20 T cell receptor beta chains share one sample of origin, sequenced in a study of patients and donors after allogeneic stem cell transplantation (TCRdb year 2020). To prepare the library, RT-PCR was applied. TCRdb shows the sequencer as NextSeq 550. TCRdb reran the public reads through fastp at Q25 and MiXCR, keeping productive beta chains. Identical CDR3 protein sequences are pooled into one entry, listed with their most common genes and DNA. This sample gives about 960,000 distinct CDR3 sequences in total; about 20% of them show up just once. Of the sample, 5% to 6.5% falls within the top ten clones. The sample comprised blood, either unsorted or a sorted T cell fraction (not recorded which). These TCRs come from a human donor who was either an allogeneic HSCT recipient or a stem cell or donor lymphocyte infusion donor (not recorded which). It is not recorded whose cells these are; they may come from a transplant donor.

The genes are TRBV29-1 and TRBJ2-7; D call uncertain. V shed 3 bases and J shed 2 bases, with 8 bases lying between them. The CDR3 has 12 amino acids. Per the germline V gene, CDR1 is SQVTM and CDR2 is ANQGSEA. CDR3 protein: CSVDAGPYEQYF. The DNA for the CDR3 is TGCAGCGTTGACGCTGGGCCCTACGAGCAGTACTTC.

J is TRBJ2-1 and V is TRBV27; 9 bases are shared with TRBD1. The CDR3 sequence is 14 residues long. Germline V gene sequence: CDR1 MNHEY, CDR2 SMNVEV (reference sequence). V shed 3 bases and J 9 bases; nucleotides not matched to a gene: 6. In DNA form, the CDR3 reads TGTGCCAGCAGTTTGAACAGGGGGCAGGGTGAGCAGTTCTTC. It yields the protein CASSLNRGQGEQFF.

The chain carries TRBV4-2 and TRBJ2-7; 7 bases match TRBD1. The CDR3 contains 16 residues. Germline V gene sequence: CDR1 LGHNA, CDR2 YNFKEQ. V shed 2 bases, J shed 0 bases, and the junction held 7 bases outside the gene matches. The chain's CDR3 is CASSQLSGTVSYEQYF. The DNA of the CDR3 is TGTGCCAGCAGCCAACTATCCGGGACAGTCTCCTACGAGCAGTACTTC.

The table lists this clonotype with a few counts. The chain is built from TRBV12-3 or TRBV12-4 and TRBJ1-5; no clear D gene. V lost 3 bases, J lost 4 bases, and 13 bases lay in between. This CDR3 has 15 amino acids. Here the CDR3 reads CASSFGQSRNQPQHF. The CDR3 DNA follows: TGTGCCAGCAGTTTCGGGCAGTCACGAAATCAGCCCCAGCATTTT.

CDR3 nucleotide sequence: TGCAGCGTTAGTGGGAGCAAGAACACTGAAGCTTTCTTT. Protein sequence: CSVSGSKNTEAFF. This sequence joins TRBV29-1 and TRBJ1-1; D remains ambiguous. From germline, CDR1 is SQVTM and CDR2 ANQGSEA. V was trimmed by 5 bases and J by 1 base, leaving 11 bases between them. This CDR3 region has 13 residues.

The chain couples TRBV4-1 to TRBJ2-7; a possible D gene is TRBD2 (6 bases). The V gene's germline CDR1 is MGHRA and CDR2 YSYEKL. CDR3 length equals 14 residues. V was shortened by 1 base and J by 2 bases, with 9 bases between the two germline ends. CDR3 nucleotides: TGCGCCAGCAGCCAAGTGGAGGGGCCCTACGAGCAGTACTTC. It specifies CASSQVEGPYEQYF.

There are a few counts of this clonotype. V and J are TRBV20-1 and TRBJ2-5; 8 bases are shared with TRBD2. There are 16 residues in the CDR3. V was pared by 5 bases and J by 2 bases, with 13 bases of the junction left unmatched. Germline assignment: CDR1 DFQATT and CDR2 SNEGSKA (reference sequence). The chain's CDR3 is CSAESWSAGGQETQYF. The CDR3 region has the DNA TGCAGTGCTGAGTCATGGTCGGCGGGGGGTCAAGAGACCCAGTACTTC.

This clonotype occurred once. V is TRBV20-1 and J is TRBJ2-3; possibly TRBD1 or TRBD2 for D (5 bases each). The CDR3 runs to 18 residues. Germline CDR1 reads DFQATT; CDR2 reads SNEGSKA (reference sequence). Trimming pared 3 bases from V and 4 bases from J, leaving 26 bases between. CDR3 protein: CSASPLRSRRERADTQYF. CDR3 in DNA: TGCAGTGCTAGCCCCCTCCGAAGCCGCAGGGAGAGGGCAGATACGCAGTATTTT.

This clonotype was observed many times. The chain couples TRBV20-1 to TRBJ2-1; no reliable D call. Germline V CDR1 and CDR2: DFQATT, SNEGSKA (reference sequence). This CDR3 is built from 13 residues. The germline V and J ends were trimmed by 3 bases and 2 bases, with 8 bases remaining between them. The CDR3 is CSARGVAYNEQFF. In nucleotides, the CDR3 is TGCAGTGCTAGGGGTGTTGCCTACAATGAGCAGTTCTTC.

This chain uses TRBV19 with TRBJ1-1; D is possibly TRBD1 (6 bases). The germline V and J ends were trimmed by 6 bases and 10 bases, with 15 bases remaining between them. Germline values: CDR1 LNHDA, CDR2 SQIVND (reference sequence). There are 12 residues in the CDR3. CDR3 DNA sequence: TGTGCCAGTAGCTGGGTACAGGGTGGAGCTTTCTTT. Translated, it gives CASSWVQGGAFF.

This rearrangement joins TRBV29-1 to TRBJ2-1; the D gene could be TRBD1 or TRBD2 (5 bases each). Germline V gene data show CDR1 as SQVTM and CDR2 as ANQGSEA. The germline V and J ends were trimmed by 5 bases and 0 bases, with 14 bases remaining between them. This CDR3 is 15 amino acids long. The CDR3 sequence: CSVFRDGSSYNEQFF. The CDR3 nucleotides read TGCAGCGTTTTCCGGGACGGAAGCTCCTACAATGAGCAGTTCTTC.

V and J are TRBV11-2 and TRBJ2-1; tentative D call: TRBD2 (6 bases). This CDR3 contains 16 residues. Trimming took 2 bases from V and 3 from J, leaving 14 bases between them. Germline loops: CDR1 SGHAT, CDR2 FQNNGV. The CDR3 here is CASSLITGVNYNEQFF. The DNA of the CDR3 is TGTGCCAGCAGCTTAATTACGGGGGTGAACTACAATGAGCAGTTCTTC.

The rearrangement joins TRBV20-1 to TRBJ2-7; 9 bases are a match to TRBD2. This CDR3 spans 16 amino acids. V dropped 0 bases and J dropped 0; count of bases not matched to a gene: 6. Germline V CDR1 and CDR2: DFQATT, SNEGSKA (reference sequence). CDR3 in amino acids: CSARDTLAGSSYEQYF. The CDR3 coding sequence is TGCAGTGCTAGAGATACCCTAGCGGGGAGCTCCTACGAGCAGTACTTC.

The chain uses TRBV30 and TRBJ2-3; 10 positions agree with TRBD2. Germline CDR1 reads GTSNPN; CDR2 reads SVGIG (reference sequence). The CDR3 has 13 residues. In nucleotides, the CDR3 is TGTGCGAGTAGCGGGGGGAGAGTAGATACGCAGTATTTT. This codes for CASSGGRVDTQYF. The whole variable domain, filled in from reference TRBV30 and TRBJ2-3, reads SQTIHQWPATLVQPVGSPLSLECTVEGTSNPNLYWYRQAAGRGLQLLFYSVGIGQISSEVPQNLSASRPQDRQFILSSKKLLLSDSGFYLCASSGGRVDTQYFGPGTRLTVL.

A few counts support this clonotype. The chain is built from TRBV3-1 and TRBJ2-1; TRBD2 agrees at 8 bases. V was clipped by 2 bases and J by 6 bases; unmatched bases: 15. The germline gives CDR1 LGHDT, CDR2 YNNKEL (reference sequence). CDR3 length: 18 residues. CDR3 nucleotides: TGTGCCAGCAGCCAAAGCCGCGGGGGGCGGCTCAAGCCCAATGAGCAGTTCTTC. Its translation: CASSQSRGGRLKPNEQFF.

This clonotype was seen a few times. The chain couples TRBV4-3 to TRBJ2-3, with TRBD2 as a possible D gene (6 bases). Germline V CDR1 and CDR2: LGHNA, YSLEER. CDR3 length: 17 residues. Trimming took 0 bases from V and 1 from J, leaving 14 bases between them. The CDR3 DNA reads TGCGCCAGCAGCCAAGATCTTGGGGGGTTCGGCACAGATACGCAGTATTTT. Protein: CASSQDLGGFGTDTQYF.

The chain has TRBV5-1 and TRBJ1-1; D uncertain. Germline-derived CDR1 and CDR2 are SGHRS and YFSETQ. The CDR3 extends over 14 amino acids. Trimming removed 4 bases from V and 5 bases from J, with 15 bases in between. CDR3 nucleotides: TGCGCCAGCAGCGCGGACGGAGTTAGGACTGAAGCTTTCTTT. Translation: CASSADGVRTEAFF.

This clonotype was counted only a few times. This rearrangement joins TRBV29-1 to TRBJ1-6; D unresolved. V was clipped by 7 bases and J by 8 bases, with 15 bases between them. There are 13 residues in the CDR3. Per the germline V gene, CDR1 is SQVTM and CDR2 is ANQGSEA. The CDR3 loop is CSASPGVDSPLHF. The CDR3 DNA reads TGCAGCGCCTCACCCGGAGTTGATTCACCCCTCCACTTT. Drawing the rest from reference TRBV29-1 and TRBJ1-6, the complete variable domain is SAVISQKPSRDICQRGTSLTIQCQVDSQVTMMFWYRQQPGQSLTLIATANQGSEATYESGFVIDKFPISRPNLTFSTLTVSNMSPEDSSIYLCSASPGVDSPLHFGNGTRLTVT.

The chain combines TRBV6-1 with TRBJ1-1; D remains ambiguous. In germline, CDR1 is MNHNS, CDR2 SASEGT. This CDR3 is built from 14 residues. The V end lost 5 bases, the J end lost 1 base, and 11 bases lay between the germline ends. The CDR3 region has the DNA TGTGCCAGCAGTACGGGTTGGGGGAACACTGAAGCTTTCTTT. This encodes CASSTGWGNTEAFF.

Concerning this clonotype itself: An end of the junction does not agree with germline; a read error may underlie this. This sequence joins TRBV20-1 and TRBJ2-7; D is possibly TRBD2 (5 bases). There are 11 residues in the CDR3. CDR1 and CDR2 from the germline V gene are DFQATT and SNEGSKA (reference sequence). CDR3 in amino acids: CSALIIGLSVF. In DNA form, the CDR3 reads TGCAGTGCACTCATTATTGGACTCTCAGTATTC.